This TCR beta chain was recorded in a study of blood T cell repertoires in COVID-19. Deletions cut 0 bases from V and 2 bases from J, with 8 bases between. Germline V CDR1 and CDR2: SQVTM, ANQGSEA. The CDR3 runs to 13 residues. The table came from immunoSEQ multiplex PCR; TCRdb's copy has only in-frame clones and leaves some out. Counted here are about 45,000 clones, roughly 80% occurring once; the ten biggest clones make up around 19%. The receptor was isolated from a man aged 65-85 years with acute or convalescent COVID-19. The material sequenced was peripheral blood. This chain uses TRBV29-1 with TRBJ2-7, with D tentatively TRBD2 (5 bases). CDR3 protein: CSVEDPGTYEQYF. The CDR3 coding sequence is TGCAGCGTTGAAGATCCGGGGACCTACGAGCAGTACTTC.